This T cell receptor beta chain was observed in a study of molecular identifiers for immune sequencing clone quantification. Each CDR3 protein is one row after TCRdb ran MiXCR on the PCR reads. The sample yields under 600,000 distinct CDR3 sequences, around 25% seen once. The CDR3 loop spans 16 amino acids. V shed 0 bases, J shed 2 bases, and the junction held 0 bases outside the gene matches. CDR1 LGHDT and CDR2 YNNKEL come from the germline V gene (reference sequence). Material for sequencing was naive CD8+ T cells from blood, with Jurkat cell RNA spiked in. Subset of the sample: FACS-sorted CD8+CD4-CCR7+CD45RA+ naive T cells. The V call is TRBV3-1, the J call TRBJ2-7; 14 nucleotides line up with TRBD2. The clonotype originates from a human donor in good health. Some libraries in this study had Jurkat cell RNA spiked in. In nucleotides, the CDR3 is TGTGCCAGCAGCCAAGAGGGACTAGCGGGGGCCTACGAGCAGTACTTC. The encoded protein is CASSQEGLAGAYEQYF.